The rows below give T cell receptor beta chains drawn from one sample of a study of response to subunit inactivated influenza vaccine. From the RT-PCR reads, TCRdb called clonotypes with MiXCR, one entry per CDR3 protein. This table has fewer than 600,000 distinct CDR3 sequences, approximately 6.9% appearing once. Sequenced material: PBMCs from blood, taken about 23 months after vaccination. The receptors derive from a man between 50 and 75 years old who received an inactivated influenza vaccine. CDR3s include the opening cysteine and the closing phenylalanine or tryptophan. A D gene is named only where the DNA matches it firmly. Some rows mark clone size as missing; the rest say once, few, many or name a class of expanded clone.

TRBJ1-1,.,.,TRBV29-1,TGCAGCGTTCCTCCCCCCATGAACACTGAAGCTTTCTTT,CSVPPPMNTEAFF
TRBJ2-1,.,.,TRBV29-1,TGCAGCGCAGACCCCCCCGGACAGATCTACAATGAGCAGTTCTTC,CSADPPGQIYNEQFF
TRBJ1-2,.,TRBD1,TRBV19,TGTGCCAGTAGTATCCCAACAGGGGTCTATGGCTACACCTTC,CASSIPTGVYGYTF
TRBJ2-7,.,.,TRBV29-1,TGCAGCGTTGAAAGTCGGCGGACTGGGGACGAGCAGTACTTC,CSVESRRTGDEQYF
TRBJ2-1,once,TRBD1,TRBV7-2,TGTGCCAGCAGTTACAGGGGGCACAATGAGCAGTTCTTC,CASSYRGHNEQFF
TRBJ2-2,many,.,TRBV5-1,TGCGCCAGCACCCAGGGAGGGGGAACGAACACCGGGGAGCTGTTTTTT,CASTQGGGTNTGELFF
TRBJ1-1,.,TRBD1,TRBV29-1,TGCAGCGCTACACAGGGGCGCAACACTGAAGCTTTCTTT,CSATQGRNTEAFF
TRBJ2-2,.,.,TRBV7-9,TGTGCCAGCAGCCCCCCAGGGGGGCAAGACGGGGAGCTGTTTTTT,CASSPPGGQDGELFF
TRBJ2-3,.,TRBD2,TRBV4-2,TGTGCCAGCAGCCAACTAGCGGGGGGACATACAGATACGCAGTATTTT,CASSQLAGGHTDTQYF
TRBJ1-5,few,TRBD1,TRBV6-1,TGTGCCAGCAGTCCCGCCCGGGACAGGGGTTTCGGCAATCAGCCCCAGCATTTT,CASSPARDRGFGNQPQHF
TRBJ2-5,.,.,TRBV5-1,TGCGCCAGCAGCTCGAGGCCGGAGGAGACCCAGTACTTC,CASSSRPEETQYF
TRBJ2-3,.,TRBD1,TRBV30,TGTGCCTGGAGTGCACCCCGGGACAGGGGCACAGATACGCAGTATTTT,CAWSAPRDRGTDTQYF
TRBJ2-1,many,.,TRBV5-1,TGCGCCAGCAGTTATGACAGTTACAATGAGCAGTTCTTC,CASSYDSYNEQFF
TRBJ1-1,.,TRBD1,TRBV5-1,TGCGCCAGCAGCTTGGGGGGGACAGTTGAAGCTTTCTTT,CASSLGGTVEAFF
TRBJ2-5,many,TRBD2,TRBV29-1,TGCAGCGTCGTAGCGGGAGGGCTAAGGTCGGAGACCCAGTACTTC,CSVVAGGLRSETQYF
TRBJ1-1,few,TRBD1,TRBV5-5,TGTGCCAGCAGCTACCGACAGGGTATCGGGGCAACTGAAGCTTTCTTT,CASSYRQGIGATEAFF
TRBJ1-6,few,.,TRBV9,TGTGCCAGCAGCGAAGAGGGTGGATATTCACCCCTCCACTTT,CASSEEGGYSPLHF
TRBJ1-5,.,.,TRBV18,TGTGCCAGCTCACCCGGGGTACACAATCAGCCCCAGCATTTT,CASSPGVHNQPQHF
TRBJ2-7,many,.,TRBV12-3/TRBV12-4,TGTGCCAGCAGTTTTCCAGGCATCAGGAACGAGCAGTACTTC,CASSFPGIRNEQYF
TRBJ2-1,few,.,TRBV20-1,TGCAGTGCTAGAGATAATCGACTGCGCGCAAGCTCCTACAATGAGCAGTTCTTC,CSARDNRLRASSYNEQFF
TRBJ2-2,many,.,TRBV7-2,TGTGCCAGCAGCACCAGGGGATCCGGGGAGCTGTTTTTT,CASSTRGSGELFF
TRBJ1-2,many,TRBD1,TRBV3-1,TGTGCCAGCAGCCCGGCGTTTGACAGGGGGTATAACTATGGCTACACCTTC,CASSPAFDRGYNYGYTF
TRBJ2-5,few,.,TRBV7-9,TGTGCCAGCAGCTTAGTTCTGCACCAAGAGACCCAGTACTTC,CASSLVLHQETQYF
TRBJ2-1,.,TRBD2,TRBV25-1,TGTGCCAGCAGTGTTCTAGCGGGAGGGAATGAGCAGTTCTTC,CASSVLAGGNEQFF
TRBJ2-1,.,TRBD2,TRBV9,TGTGCCAGCAGCGTAGTAGCGGGAGTGGGCAATGAGCAGTTCTTC,CASSVVAGVGNEQFF
TRBJ2-5,few,.,TRBV4-3,TGCGCCAGCAGCCAAGACTTGCAGGGAAAAGAGACCCAGTACTTC,CASSQDLQGKETQYF
TRBJ1-2,few,TRBD1,TRBV5-1,TGCGCCAGCAGCTTTAATAACAGGGGGCTGGACGGCTACACCTTC,CASSFNNRGLDGYTF
TRBJ2-1,many,TRBD2,TRBV12-3/TRBV12-4,TGTGCCTTCAGTTTCGGGCCTGTCGGCGGGAGGATACCCTACAATGAGCAGTTCTTC,CAFSFGPVGGRIPYNEQFF
TRBJ1-1,many,.,TRBV10-3,TGTGCCATCAACAGGGATATGAACACTGAAGCTTTCTTT,CAINRDMNTEAFF
TRBJ1-4,few,.,TRBV20-1,TGCAGTGCTAGGATCGGCGAAAAACTGTTTTTT,CSARIGEKLFF
TRBJ1-5,many,.,TRBV11-2,TGTGCCAGCAGCTTAGGGGGGGTTCAACCCCAGCATTTT,CASSLGGVQPQHF
TRBJ1-1,.,.,TRBV6-1,TGTGCCAGCAGTCAACCTAAAAGGGACACTGAAGCTTTCTTT,CASSQPKRDTEAFF
TRBJ2-2,.,.,TRBV4-3,TGCGCCAGCAGCCAAGGCGGGTTGGACCCAAAGTCAGGGGAGCTGTTTTTT,CASSQGGLDPKSGELFF
TRBJ1-4,many,.,TRBV3-1,TGTGCCAGCAGCCCGACTGGGGCGGCACGTCTGTTTTTT,CASSPTGAARLFF
TRBJ1-5,.,.,TRBV5-5,TGTGCCAGCAGCTGGGCCTCTGATGATCAGCCCCAGCATTTT,CASSWASDDQPQHF
TRBJ2-1,few,TRBD1,TRBV20-1,TGCAGTGCTAGAGATTTGAGGACAGGGGTTTCTCATGAGCAGTTCTTC,CSARDLRTGVSHEQFF